This T cell receptor beta chain was observed in a study of T cell responses to AZD1222 COVID-19 vaccine. Study-level findings and limits: Nearly half of the spike-specific TCRs reportedly recognize variant regions that carry no mutations. Vaccine-related CD4 TCRs covered spike, predominating at 160-218 and 743-854.

The V segment lost 0 bases and the J segment 5 bases; nucleotides outside the gene matches: 2. The CDR3 runs 15 residues. Germline CDR1 and CDR2: SGHTS and YDEGEE. About this clone itself: What it recognizes is unknown.

The repertoire was sequenced with immunoSEQ multiplex PCR; TCRdb's copy has only in-frame clones and lacks some. In the table there are about 140,000 clones, about 90% of which are singletons. J is TRBJ2-7 and V is TRBV5-8; 13 nucleotides match TRBD2. This sample comprised peripheral blood, obtained 28 days after the second dose of the MenACWY control vaccine. The clonotype originates from an adult who received the MenACWY meningococcal vaccine as a control. In nucleotides, the CDR3 is TGTGCCAGCAGCTTGGGACTAGCGGGAGGAAACGAGCAGTACTTC. Its protein product is CASSLGLAGGNEQYF. Together with reference TRBV5-8 and TRBJ2-7, the CDR3 gives the full variable domain: EAGVTQSPTHLIKTRGQQATLRCSPISGHTSVYWYQQALGLGLQFLLWYDEGEERNRGNFPPRFSGRQFPNYSSELNVNALELEDSALYLCASSLGLAGGNEQYFGPGTRLTVT.